This TCR beta chain was observed in a study of beta chain features in type 1 diabetes. This clone was observed a handful of times. Antigen specificity is unknown. Germline trimming cut 4 bases from V and 0 bases from J; bases unmatched to any gene: 5. CDR3 length equals 17 residues. Germline CDR1 reads MNHNS; CDR2 reads SASEGT. Every bit of the isolated RNA underwent reverse transcription, so sequencing read expressed TCRB transcripts. Profiling relied on immunoSEQ multiplex PCR, and the TCRdb table lists in-frame clones only, not all of them. The table has approximately 150,000 clones, less than 9.5% seen once. Whole-study results and caveats: PCR might preferentially amplify shorter templates, equally in patients and controls.

The sequencing sample was made of central memory CD4+ T cells from blood. The clonotype comes from a woman between 18 and 29 years old in good health. The V call is TRBV6-1, the J call TRBJ2-5, with 13 bases matching TRBD2. CDR3 amino acids: CASSGLLAGGHQETQYF. The DNA of the CDR3 is TGTGCCAGCAGTGGATTACTAGCGGGGGGGCACCAAGAGACCCAGTACTTC.